These 28 T cell receptor beta chains share one sample of origin, sequenced in a study of blood T cell repertoires in COVID-19. Produced via immunoSEQ multiplex PCR; TCRdb's table is partial and in-frame only. Here the sample spans 300,000 or so clones, roughly 87% being singletons. Sequencing used PBMCs or T cells enriched from blood (not recorded which). The receptors were gathered from a woman aged 25 to 39 who had recovered from COVID-19.

The chain employs TRBV15 and TRBJ1-3; D unclear. V was trimmed by 1 base and J by 9 bases, leaving 16 bases between them. The CDR3 is 15 residues long. Germline V gene data show CDR1 as LNHNV and CDR2 as YYDKDF (reference sequence). CDR3 loop: CATSRGETIPATIYF. The CDR3 DNA reads as TGTGCCACCAGCAGAGGCGAGACAATTCCGGCCACCATATATTTT.

DNA for the CDR3: TGTGCCAGCAGCACGGCGGGTATCGGGCAGTACTTC. Translating gives CASSTAGIGQYF. The chain uses TRBV6-2 or TRBV6-3 and TRBJ2-7, with a possible D match to TRBD2 (5 bases). V was cut by 6 bases and J by 9 bases, with 15 bases left in between. Germline-derived CDR1 and CDR2 are MNHEY and SVGEGT. There are 12 residues in the CDR3.

On this clone: Additional DNA sequences in this sample encode the identical CDR3. The chain recombines TRBV5-1 with TRBJ1-1; TRBD1 matches at 10 bases. Germline CDR1 and CDR2: SGHRS and YFSETQ. The CDR3 length is 14 residues. Unmatched junction bases numbered 5, after V lost 4 bases and J lost 5 bases. CDR3 in amino acids: CASSLGQGGTEAFF. Here the CDR3 DNA reads TGCGCCAGCAGCCTCGGACAGGGGGGGACTGAAGCTTTCTTT.

This clone was detected a few times. CDR3 nucleotides: TGTGCCTGGAGTCCGAGGCCACTAGTCTCATACGAGCAGTACTTC. Translated, it gives CAWSPRPLVSYEQYF. The chain carries TRBV30 and TRBJ2-7; maybe TRBD2 (5 bases). This CDR3 has 15 amino acids. From germline, CDR1 is GTSNPN and CDR2 SVGIG (reference sequence). The V end lost 2 bases, the J end lost 4 bases, and 18 bases lay between the germline ends.

The chain joins TRBV19 to TRBJ2-7; D is perhaps TRBD2 (6 bases). Germline CDR1 is LNHDA and CDR2 is SQIVND (reference sequence). The CDR3 has 14 residues. Between the trimmed V and J ends, which lost 3 bases and 4 bases, there was a span of 13 bases. This CDR3 is CASSIFGGVYEQYF. Written as DNA, the CDR3 is TGTGCCAGTAGTATCTTCGGGGGAGTATACGAGCAGTACTTC.

The chain has TRBV4-1 and TRBJ1-4, with a weak D call TRBD1 (6 bases). The V gene lost 1 base and the J gene lost 7 bases, with 13 bases spanning the gap. Germline V gene lookup returns CDR1 MGHRA and CDR2 YSYEKL. The CDR3 runs 15 residues. The CDR3 protein is CASSQVGGGGEKLFF. The CDR3 DNA reads TGCGCCAGCAGCCAAGTTGGGGGAGGGGGTGAAAAACTGTTTTTT.

This rearrangement joins TRBV5-1 to TRBJ2-2; a possible D gene is TRBD1 (6 bases). The CDR3 is 15 residues long. Trimming stripped 4 bases from V and 7 bases from J, with 17 bases between. Germline values: CDR1 SGHRS, CDR2 YFSETQ. CDR3 protein: CASSLPDRADGELFF. DNA of the CDR3: TGCGCCAGCAGCCTCCCGGACAGAGCGGACGGGGAGCTGTTTTTT.

Only a few counts were recorded for this clone. The chain combines TRBV7-9 with TRBJ2-7, with D possibly being TRBD2 (5 bases). The germline V gene encodes CDR1 SEHNR and CDR2 FQNEAQ (reference sequence). V was shortened by 1 base and J by 2 bases, with 9 bases between the two germline ends. This CDR3 is built from 14 residues. Written as DNA, the CDR3 is TGTGCCAGCAGCTTAGAGTCGACTACCTACGAGCAGTACTTC. Translation gives CASSLESTTYEQYF.

The chain is built from TRBV7-9 and TRBJ1-2; tentatively, D is TRBD1 (5 bases). V lost 5 bases, J lost 5 bases, and 21 bases lay in between. CDR1 SEHNR and CDR2 FQNEAQ come from the germline V gene (reference sequence). The CDR3 contains 16 residues. The CDR3 nucleotides read TGTGCCAGCAGCGCTGCGACAGTCCCGTCTAGTTATGGCTACACCTTC. This translates into CASSAATVPSSYGYTF.

The rearrangement uses TRBV4-2 and TRBJ1-1; TRBD1 agrees at 10 bases. V was pared by 6 bases and J by 9 bases, with 10 bases of the junction left unmatched. The CDR3 has 14 residues. Germline V gene data show CDR1 as LGHNA and CDR2 as YNFKEQ. The CDR3 protein is CASSFGQGDPQAFF. DNA of the CDR3: TGTGCCAGCAGTTTCGGACAGGGGGACCCTCAAGCTTTCTTT.

The chain uses TRBV2 and TRBJ1-2, with D hard to call. Germline CDR1 SNHLY, CDR2 FYNNEI. There are 15 residues in the CDR3. The V and J ends lost 2 bases and 7 bases respectively, with 17 bases between them. CDR3 nucleotides: TGTGCCAGCAGTGAATTAAACAGCCCGCTGGGTGGCTACACCTTC. Its protein product is CASSELNSPLGGYTF.

V and J are TRBV7-8 and TRBJ2-1; 14 nucleotides align to TRBD2. This CDR3 has 17 amino acids. Germline-derived CDR1 and CDR2 are SGHVS and FQNEAQ. V shed 1 base, J shed 2 bases, and the junction held 1 base outside the gene matches. The CDR3 DNA reads TGTGCCAGCAGCTTAGGGACTAGCGGGGGGACCTACAATGAGCAGTTCTTC. Translated: CASSLGTSGGTYNEQFF. Drawing the rest from reference TRBV7-8 and TRBJ2-1, the complete variable domain is GAGVSQSPRYKVAKRGQDVALRCDPISGHVSLFWYQQALGQGPEFLTYFQNEAQLDKSGLPSDRFFAERPEGSVSTLKIQRTQQEDSAVYLCASSLGTSGGTYNEQFFGPGTRLTVL.

The V call is TRBV19, the J call TRBJ2-2, with no clear D. Germline assignment: CDR1 LNHDA and CDR2 SQIVND (reference sequence). The CDR3 loop spans 16 amino acids. Trimming took 4 bases from V and 0 from J, leaving 12 bases between them. CDR3 sequence: CASSTPRLPNTGELFF. The CDR3, as DNA: TGTGCCAGTAGTACCCCTAGGCTCCCGAACACCGGGGAGCTGTTTTTT.

This rearrangement joins TRBV5-5 to TRBJ1-5; 7 bases align to TRBD1. The CDR3 covers 15 residues. CDR1 and CDR2 from the germline V gene are SGHKS and YYEKEE (reference sequence). J gave up 4 bases and V 4 bases, and 8 bases lay outside the gene matches. The CDR3, as DNA: TGTGCCAGCAGCAGATGGACAGGAGAGAATCAGCCCCAGCATTTT. Protein: CASSRWTGENQPQHF. Drawing the rest from reference TRBV5-5 and TRBJ1-5, the complete variable domain is DAGVTQSPTHLIKTRGQQVTLRCSPISGHKSVSWYQQVLGQGPQFIFQYYEKEERGRGNFPDRFSARQFPNYSSELNVNALLLGDSALYLCASSRWTGENQPQHFGDGTRLSIL.

CDR3 in amino acids: CASSPGVAGELFF. The CDR3 nucleotides are TGTGCCAGCTCACCCGGGGTTGCCGGGGAGCTGTTTTTT. This sequence joins TRBV18 and TRBJ2-2, with D possibly being TRBD2 (5 bases). Germline V gene data show CDR1 as KGHSH and CDR2 as LQKENI. The V and J ends lost 3 bases and 6 bases respectively, with 8 bases between them. The CDR3 sequence is 13 residues long. Variable domain in full (rest from reference TRBV18 and TRBJ2-2): NAGVMQNPRHLVRRRGQEARLRCSPMKGHSHVYWYRQLPEEGLKFMVYLQKENIIDESGMPKERFSAEFPKEGPSILRIQQVVRGDSAAYFCASSPGVAGELFFGEGSRLTVL.

The chain combines TRBV7-8 with TRBJ2-2, with TRBD1 identical over 9 bases. The CDR3 runs to 15 residues. The germline CDR1 and CDR2 sequences are SGHVS and FQNEAQ. V lost 4 bases, J lost 6 bases, and 6 bases stayed unmatched. The CDR3 loop is CASSSGQGWAGELFF. In DNA, the CDR3 is TGTGCCAGCAGCTCAGGACAGGGGTGGGCCGGGGAGCTGTTTTTT.

The J gene is TRBJ1-4, the V gene TRBV5-6; TRBD1 is a possible D gene (6 bases). The CDR3 covers 17 residues. Deletions cut 2 bases from V and 2 bases from J, with 16 bases between. The germline V gene encodes CDR1 SGHDT and CDR2 YYEEEE. CDR3 sequence (DNA): TGTGCCAGCAGCTTCCGGGGGGCCGGTCGGACTAATGAAAAACTGTTTTTT. It translates to CASSFRGAGRTNEKLFF.

This clone has just a few counts. The chain has TRBV11-2 and TRBJ1-6; D not certain. Germline V gene sequence: CDR1 SGHAT, CDR2 FQNNGV. The CDR3 contains 16 residues. Trimming pared 3 bases from V and 6 bases from J, leaving 15 bases between. The CDR3 region is CASSFSAVSGNSPLHF. Written as DNA, the CDR3 is TGTGCCAGCAGCTTTTCGGCGGTCAGCGGTAATTCACCCCTCCACTTT. The variable domain in full, completed from reference TRBV11-2 and TRBJ1-6, reads EAGVAQSPRYKIIEKRQSVAFWCNPISGHATLYWYQQILGQGPKLLIQFQNNGVVDDSQLPKDRFSAERLKGVDSTLKIQPAKLEDSAVYLCASSFSAVSGNSPLHFGNGTRLTVT.

This rearrangement joins TRBV28 to TRBJ1-2; no definite D call. The CDR3 is 14 residues long. V dropped 5 bases and J dropped 2 bases, with 12 bases sitting between them. Germline CDR1 reads MDHEN; CDR2 reads SYDVKM. The CDR3 nucleotides read TGTGCCAGCAGTCTTGCTGGCCCGAACTATGGCTACACCTTC. Its translation: CASSLAGPNYGYTF.

V usage is TRBV6-5 and J usage is TRBJ1-1; no reliable D call. The germline gives CDR1 MNHEY, CDR2 SVGAGI. Trimming left V 3 bases short and J 1 base short, with 9 bases between. The CDR3 has 14 residues. This chain's CDR3 is CASSYHPGNTEAFF. CDR3 DNA sequence: TGTGCCAGCAGTTATCATCCGGGGAACACTGAAGCTTTCTTT.

This chain connects TRBV19 to TRBJ1-1; 7 positions agree with TRBD1. Germline V gives CDR1 LNHDA, CDR2 SQIVND (reference sequence). The length of the CDR3 is 13 residues. After removal of 6 bases from V and 0 bases from J, the junction contained 1 base not matched to a gene. The CDR3 reads CASSGQVNTEAFF. In nucleotides, the CDR3 is TGTGCCAGTAGCGGACAGGTGAACACTGAAGCTTTCTTT.

The chain has TRBV13 and TRBJ1-2; tentatively, D is TRBD1 (5 bases). CDR1 is PRHDT and CDR2 is FYEKMQ in the germline V gene (reference sequence). The germline V and J ends were trimmed by 5 bases and 0 bases, with 13 bases remaining between them. This CDR3 contains 15 residues. CDR3 DNA sequence: TGTGCCAGCAGCGGTCAGGGATTAGCTAACTATGGCTACACCTTC. Encoded protein: CASSGQGLANYGYTF.

The rearrangement joins TRBV18 to TRBJ2-1; 10 positions agree with TRBD1. V dropped 7 bases and J dropped 15; count of bases not matched to a gene: 9. The length of the CDR3 is 12 residues. Germline values: CDR1 KGHSH, CDR2 LQKENI. CDR3 amino acids: CASFGIGDRGFF. In DNA form, the CDR3 reads TGTGCCAGCTTTGGAATCGGGGACAGGGGGTTCTTC.

The chain recombines TRBV7-3 with TRBJ2-7, with D perhaps TRBD2 (6 bases). The CDR3 covers 13 residues. Germline V gene sequence: CDR1 SGHTA, CDR2 FQGTGA. V dropped 9 bases and J dropped 2 bases, with 14 bases sitting between them. The CDR3 coding sequence is TGTGCCAGGACGGGGGACGCTGCCTACGAGCAGTACTTC. This gives the protein CARTGDAAYEQYF. Together with reference TRBV7-3 and TRBJ2-7, the CDR3 gives the full variable domain: GAGVSQTPSNKVTEKGKYVELRCDPISGHTALYWYRQSLGQGPEFLIYFQGTGAADDSGLPNDRFFAVRPEGSVSTLKIQRTERGDSAVYLCARTGDAAYEQYFGPGTRLTVT.

This clone was seen a handful of times. This chain joins TRBV5-1 and TRBJ1-2; no clear D. This CDR3 has 13 residues. V shed 3 bases and J shed 2 bases, with 8 bases lying between them. The V gene's germline CDR1 is SGHRS and CDR2 YFSETQ. DNA for the CDR3: TGCGCCAGCAGCTCTACTGAGAACTATGGCTACACCTTC. Its translation: CASSSTENYGYTF.

This sequence joins TRBV5-5 and TRBJ1-5, with 8 bases that match TRBD1. V lost 5 bases and J lost 6; bases outside the gene matches: 10. The germline V gene encodes CDR1 SGHKS and CDR2 YYEKEE (reference sequence). CDR3 length equals 15 residues. The CDR3 coding sequence is TGTGCCAGCAGTATCTGGACAGGGACGGGTCAGCCCCAGCATTTT. Encoded protein: CASSIWTGTGQPQHF.

The chain couples TRBV5-6 to TRBJ2-1; TRBD1 matches 11 bases. The CDR3 has 16 residues. Trimming took 4 bases from V and 4 from J; bases not matched to a gene: 7. CDR1 and CDR2 from the germline V gene are SGHDT and YYEEEE. CDR3: CASSPSDRGRYNEQFF. For the CDR3, the DNA is TGTGCCAGCAGCCCCTCGGACAGGGGGCGGTACAATGAGCAGTTCTTC.

The chain has TRBV25-1 and TRBJ1-2; TRBD1 might be the D (6 bases). This CDR3 region has 14 residues. Trimming pared 3 bases from V and 4 bases from J, leaving 12 bases between. Per the germline V gene, CDR1 is MGHDK and CDR2 is SYGVNS. The CDR3 DNA follows: TGTGCCAGCAGTGATAGCAGGGGTGGCTATGGCTACACCTTC. Its translation is CASSDSRGGYGYTF.